This TCR beta chain was identified in a study of blood T cell repertoires in COVID-19. As for the study in general: Samples representing acute and convalescent COVID-19 were sourced from the United States, Italy and Spain. Nucleic acid was either cDNA or gDNA, and it came from T cells, B-cell-depleted T cells, or PBMCs.

It was during active infection that Seattle patients were enrolled and then longitudinally followed. As handled by the study authors: Amplification with reference gene primers provided the estimates of nucleated cell counts. Some clones are missing from TCRdb's copy, which holds only in-frame ones; the method was immunoSEQ multiplex PCR. V, J and clone size derive from that table, while D and trimming were established from the DNA sequence. The data show under 95,000 clones, 75% to 85% seen once. The CDR3 has 14 amino acids. The source material was peripheral blood. The V call is TRBV21-1, the J call TRBJ2-1; the table's TRBD2 call for D was not verified on the DNA. TRBV21-1 is tagged as a pseudogene. The receptor comes from a man aged 50 or older with COVID-19, enrolled during active disease. CDR3 DNA sequence: TGTGCCAGCAGCAAGCAGCGGGAGCGCAATGAGCAGTTCTTC. Translating it yields CASSKQRERNEQFF.